This entry features one TCR beta chain sequence. These data belong to a study of technical replicates of blood from a handful of donors. Profiled with immunoSEQ multiplex PCR; TCRdb holds only in-frame clones, not every one. Among roughly 69,000 clones listed, around 97% were seen once. The receptor's source is a human donor in good health. Sequenced sample: T cells isolated from PBMCs.

As DNA, the CDR3 is TGTGCCAGCAGCAACGAAGGGGCAAGGGGGATTGGAAACACCATATATTTT. This codes for CASSNEGARGIGNTIYF. This chain links TRBV2 with TRBJ1-3; tentatively, D is TRBD1 (6 bases). V gave up 6 bases and J gave up 3 bases, with 21 bases separating them. The CDR3 contains 17 residues. Per the germline V gene, CDR1 is SNHLY and CDR2 is FYNNEI.